The 25 T cell receptor beta chains below were found in one sample sequenced in a study of T cell clonotyping in hematopoietic cell transplantation. The protocol was immunoSEQ multiplex PCR, while the TCRdb copy is restricted to in-frame clones and leaves out a portion. The repertoire holds 20,000 or so clones, with more than 65% as singletons. The sequenced sample consisted of peripheral blood mononuclear cells. These receptors were collected from a man aged 60 to 75 in good health. Some clones in this sample may be carry-over from other donors' samples.

The CDR3, as DNA: TGTGCCAGCAGTGAAGTCGGGGGCTTGAACACCGGGGAGCTGTTTTTT. Its translation: CASSEVGGLNTGELFF. This sequence joins TRBV6-1 and TRBJ2-2; tentatively, D is TRBD1 or TRBD2 (6 bases each). CDR1 is MNHNS and CDR2 is SASEGT in the germline V gene. CDR3 size: 16 residues. The V and J ends lost 1 base and 1 base respectively, with 10 bases between them.

The chain uses TRBV15 and TRBJ1-5; a weak D match, TRBD1 (6 bases). Trimming stripped 2 bases from V and 6 bases from J, with 17 bases between. Germline V gene data show CDR1 as LNHNV and CDR2 as YYDKDF (reference sequence). The CDR3 totals 16 residues. CDR3 region: CATSRFPGEPGQPQHF. The CDR3 coding sequence is TGTGCCACCAGCAGATTCCCAGGGGAGCCGGGTCAGCCCCAGCATTTT.

The V call is TRBV9, the J call TRBJ1-1; D is ambiguous. V lost 0 bases and J lost 4, with 10 bases in between. Germline CDR1 reads SGDLS; CDR2 reads YYNGEE. This CDR3 has 14 amino acids. In DNA form, the CDR3 reads TGTGCCAGCAGCGTAGGGGGTGGTACCACTGAAGCTTTCTTT. Translated: CASSVGGGTTEAFF.

This chain links TRBV19 with TRBJ2-3, with D perhaps matching TRBD2 (5 bases). The V gene lost 4 bases and the J gene lost 2 bases, with 13 bases spanning the gap. In germline, CDR1 is LNHDA, CDR2 SQIVND (reference sequence). The CDR3 spans 15 residues. DNA of the CDR3: TGTGCCAGTAGTAAAGGATCCGGGAACACAGATACGCAGTATTTT. It is translated as CASSKGSGNTDTQYF. Supplemented by reference TRBV19 and TRBJ2-3, the full variable domain reads DGGITQSPKYLFRKEGQNVTLSCEQNLNHDAMYWYRQDPGQGLRLIYYSQIVNDFQKGDIAEGYSVSREKKESFPLTVTSAQKNPTAFYLCASSKGSGNTDTQYFGPGTRLTVL.

The rearrangement links TRBV7-6 to TRBJ1-4; 7 nucleotides align to TRBD1. The germline V gene encodes CDR1 SGHVS and CDR2 FNYEAQ. CDR3 length: 15 residues. V lost 5 bases to trimming and J lost 6 bases; unmatched junction nucleotides: 9. The CDR3 spells CASSLTPGGHEKLFF. As DNA, the CDR3 is TGTGCCAGCAGCCTCACCCCAGGGGGTCATGAAAAACTGTTTTTT.

This clone was observed a handful of times. The V gene is TRBV11-2, the J gene TRBJ2-5; 10 bases agree with TRBD2. The trim removed 6 bases at V and 3 bases at J, leaving 13 bases unmatched. The CDR3 contains 17 residues. Looked up from germline, CDR1 is SGHAT and CDR2 is FQNNGV. The CDR3 here is CASRRGAGGGPKETQYF. DNA of the CDR3: TGTGCCAGCAGAAGAGGAGCGGGAGGGGGACCCAAAGAGACCCAGTACTTC.

The chain employs TRBV2 and TRBJ2-2; D unclear. The V end was cut by 4 bases, the J end by 7 bases, with 13 bases between. Per the germline V gene, CDR1 is SNHLY and CDR2 is FYNNEI. The CDR3 has 14 amino acids. CDR3 DNA sequence: TGTGCCAGCAGTGTGTCAGGTGGCGGCGGGGAGCTGTTTTTT. It codes for CASSVSGGGGELFF. Filled out from reference TRBV2 and TRBJ2-2, the complete variable domain reads EPEVTQTPSHQVTQMGQEVILRCVPISNHLYFYWYRQILGQKVEFLVSFYNNEISEKSEIFDDQFSVERPDGSNFTLKIRSTKLEDSAMYFCASSVSGGGGELFFGEGSRLTVL.

The rearrangement links TRBV6-6 to TRBJ1-3; D not certain. The V and J ends lost 6 bases and 7 bases respectively, with 10 bases between them. CDR3 length: 12 residues. Germline CDR1 and CDR2: MNHNY and SVGAGI (reference sequence). The DNA of the CDR3 is TGTGCCAGCAGCAACATGGGGAACACCATATATTTT. This translates into CASSNMGNTIYF.

In its sample, this clone ranks as medium-sized. The rearrangement joins TRBV29-1 to TRBJ2-7, with D perhaps TRBD1 (5 bases). Trimming shortened V by 1 base and J by 6 bases, and 7 bases separated the two germline ends. Germline loops: CDR1 SQVTM, CDR2 ANQGSEA. The CDR3 contains 11 residues. The CDR3 region has the DNA TGCAGCGTTGAAGTGGGGCCCGAGCAGTACTTC. Its translation: CSVEVGPEQYF.

This sequence joins TRBV7-8 and TRBJ2-7, with D uncertain. The CDR3 is 14 amino acids. Germline loops: CDR1 SGHVS, CDR2 FQNEAQ. Trimming left V 2 bases short and J 3 bases short, with 11 bases between. The CDR3 coding sequence is TGTGCCAGCAGCTTAAGGTCCCGGGTCTACGAGCAGTACTTC. Its translation: CASSLRSRVYEQYF.

This clone is judged medium-sized. The chain combines TRBV4-3 with TRBJ2-7, with D uncertain. The V end lost 0 bases, the J end lost 4 bases, and 16 bases lay between the germline ends. This CDR3 is built from 16 residues. From germline, CDR1 is LGHNA and CDR2 YSLEER. The CDR3 coding sequence is TGCGCCAGCAGCCAAGATGTTGGGCAGTCGCGATACGAGCAGTACTTC. It codes for CASSQDVGQSRYEQYF.

This chain links TRBV21-1 with TRBJ1-5; the table's D call TRBD1 went unverified against the DNA. TRBV21-1 is listed as a pseudogene. The CDR3 sequence is 14 residues long. The CDR3 reads CASTPTAPGQPQHF. The CDR3 DNA reads TGTGCCAGCACCCCGACAGCTCCAGGCCAGCCCCAGCATTTT.

The chain couples TRBV7-2 to TRBJ1-3; a weak D match, TRBD1 (5 bases). Germline values: CDR1 SGHTA, CDR2 FQGNSA. The CDR3 is made up of 15 amino acids. V lost 5 bases, J lost 3 bases, and 14 bases lay in between. CDR3 nucleotide sequence: TGTGCCAGCAGCCCACAATCAGGGAGTGGAAACACCATATATTTT. It specifies CASSPQSGSGNTIYF. The entire variable domain, with the rest obtained from reference TRBV7-2 and TRBJ1-3, is as follows: GAGVSQSPSNKVTEKGKDVELRCDPISGHTALYWYRQSLGQGLEFLIYFQGNSAPDKSGLPSDRFSAERTGGSVSTLTIQRTQQEDSAVYLCASSPQSGSGNTIYFGEGSWLTVV.

The rearrangement links TRBV5-4 to TRBJ1-5; unclear D gene. Per the germline V gene, CDR1 is SGHNT and CDR2 is YYREEE (reference sequence). Trimming removed 4 bases from V and 7 bases from J, with 18 bases in between. CDR3 length: 15 amino acids. This chain's CDR3 is CASSLDGQPQQPQHF. The CDR3 region has the DNA TGTGCCAGCAGCCTGGATGGGCAGCCCCAGCAGCCCCAGCATTTT.

This chain uses TRBV7-3 with TRBJ2-3; either TRBD1 or TRBD2 may supply D (5 bases each). Germline V gene sequence: CDR1 SGHTA, CDR2 FQGTGA. The CDR3 consists of 17 residues. V was pared by 5 bases and J by 0 bases, with 18 bases between. Here the CDR3 DNA reads TGTGCCAGCAGCCCAGAGGGCCGGGGCCCTAGCACAGATACGCAGTATTTT. It encodes CASSPEGRGPSTDTQYF.

The chain recombines TRBV11-2 with TRBJ2-3, with no clear D. The CDR3 runs 14 residues. Trimming took off 1 base at V and 6 bases at J, with 11 bases between the two ends. Germline CDR1 and CDR2: SGHAT and FQNNGV. The CDR3 loop reads CASSLVIGTDTQYF. The CDR3, as DNA: TGTGCCAGCAGCTTAGTGATTGGTACTGATACGCAGTATTTT.

The J gene is TRBJ1-6, the V gene TRBV28, with 7 bases aligning to TRBD1. Looked up from germline, CDR1 is MDHEN and CDR2 is SYDVKM. V gave up 8 bases and J gave up 5 bases; unmatched junction bases: 6. CDR3 length: 14 amino acids. CDR3 DNA sequence: TGTGCCAGCGTAGACAGGGCAGATAATTCACCCCTCCACTTT. Translating gives CASVDRADNSPLHF.

A single count supports this clone. The J gene is TRBJ1-2, the V gene TRBV29-1, with D possibly being TRBD1 (6 bases). Germline loops: CDR1 SQVTM, CDR2 ANQGSEA. Deletions cut 2 bases from V and 3 bases from J, with 10 bases between. This CDR3 comprises 13 residues. Here the CDR3 reads CSVETTGYYGYTF. CDR3 nucleotide sequence: TGCAGCGTTGAAACGACAGGCTACTATGGCTACACCTTC. The whole variable domain, remainder taken from reference TRBV29-1 and TRBJ1-2, is SAVISQKPSRDICQRGTSLTIQCQVDSQVTMMFWYRQQPGQSLTLIATANQGSEATYESGFVIDKFPISRPNLTFSTLTVSNMSPEDSSIYLCSVETTGYYGYTFGSGTRLTVV.

This rearrangement joins TRBV7-6 to TRBJ2-7; 9 bases match TRBD1. The J segment lost 7 bases and the V segment lost 5 bases, leaving 3 bases of the junction unmatched. Germline CDR1 and CDR2: SGHVS and FNYEAQ. The CDR3 is made up of 12 amino acids. The CDR3 sequence: CASSPQGAEQYF. The CDR3 DNA is TGTGCCAGCAGCCCACAGGGGGCGGAGCAGTACTTC.

Turning to this clone: The junction does not match germline at one end; this may be a read error. The chain couples TRBV7-7 to TRBJ1-4; D is undetermined. The germline V gene has CDR1 SSHAT and CDR2 FNYEAQ (reference sequence). CDR3 length: 13 residues. This CDR3 is CASSLTGNEKLFF. The CDR3 DNA follows: TGTGCTAGCAGCTTAACGGGGAATGAAAAACTGTTTTTT.

The chain has TRBV25-1 and TRBJ1-1; D gene uncertain. Germline lookup yields CDR1 MGHDK and CDR2 SYGVNS. The V gene lost 0 bases and the J gene lost 9 bases, with 14 bases spanning the gap. The CDR3 has 14 amino acids. The CDR3 DNA reads as TGTGCCAGCAGTGAATATCCCCAGGCGAGAAAAGCTTTCTTT. This encodes CASSEYPQARKAFF. Full variable domain (remainder filled in from reference TRBV25-1 and TRBJ1-1): EADIYQTPRYLVIGTGKKITLECSQTMGHDKMYWYQQDPGMELHLIHYSYGVNSTEKGDLSSESTVSRIRTEHFPLTLESARPSHTSQYLCASSEYPQARKAFFGQGTRLTVV.

V is TRBV11-2 and J is TRBJ1-1, with unresolved D. Trimming took off 0 bases at V and 4 bases at J, with 6 bases between the two ends. Per the germline V gene, CDR1 is SGHAT and CDR2 is FQNNGV. The CDR3 spans 13 residues. CDR3 nucleotide sequence: TGTGCCAGCAGCTTAGAGTCAGGCACTGAAGCTTTCTTT. This sequence encodes CASSLESGTEAFF.

This chain links TRBV7-2 with TRBJ2-7; D not certain. The CDR3 length is 14 residues. With 5 bases removed from V and 1 base from J, the gap between germline ends came to 12 bases. The germline V gene has CDR1 SGHTA and CDR2 FQGNSA. The CDR3 sequence: CASSRSTGSYEQYF. The CDR3 DNA sequence: TGTGCCAGCAGCCGGTCCACCGGTTCCTACGAGCAGTACTTC.

The V gene is TRBV4-2, the J gene TRBJ1-4; no definite D call. With 1 base removed from V and 8 bases from J, the gap between germline ends came to 14 bases. Looked up from germline, CDR1 is LGHNA and CDR2 is YNFKEQ. This CDR3 is built from 15 residues. The CDR3 region has the DNA TGTGCCAGCAGCCAAGGTATAGACCAAATCGAAAAACTGTTTTTT. Protein product: CASSQGIDQIEKLFF.

The genes are TRBV30 and TRBJ1-4; no firm D call. The germline gives CDR1 GTSNPN, CDR2 SVGIG (reference sequence). V was pared by 5 bases and J by 7 bases, with 17 bases between. CDR3 length: 14 amino acids. The CDR3 coding sequence is TGTGCCTGGGCAGGCGGGAATAACTTTGAAAAACTGTTTTTT. Translation gives CAWAGGNNFEKLFF.